The sequence of this T cell receptor beta chain was determined in a study of chronic HIV infection and antiretroviral therapy. Germline V gene sequence: CDR1 MDHEN, CDR2 SYDVKM. The CDR3 is made up of 16 amino acids. The ends were cut back, 7 bases at V and 2 bases at J, with 20 bases in the middle. TCRdb reprocessed the 5' RACE reads with MiXCR, giving one entry per CDR3 protein. The sample has 45,000 to 55,000 distinct CDR3 sequences, about 19% seen once; the top ten hold 2.8%. This clonotype was seen a few times. V usage is TRBV28 and J usage is TRBJ1-2; TRBD1 might be the D (6 bases). The source is an adult who had HIV and had not received antiretroviral therapy, or was an uninfected healthy control (not recorded which). The sequenced sample consisted of peripheral blood. CDR3 bases: TGTGCCAGCAACCCCATCTCCGGACAGTGGAACTATGGCTACACCTTC. This translates into CASNPISGQWNYGYTF.